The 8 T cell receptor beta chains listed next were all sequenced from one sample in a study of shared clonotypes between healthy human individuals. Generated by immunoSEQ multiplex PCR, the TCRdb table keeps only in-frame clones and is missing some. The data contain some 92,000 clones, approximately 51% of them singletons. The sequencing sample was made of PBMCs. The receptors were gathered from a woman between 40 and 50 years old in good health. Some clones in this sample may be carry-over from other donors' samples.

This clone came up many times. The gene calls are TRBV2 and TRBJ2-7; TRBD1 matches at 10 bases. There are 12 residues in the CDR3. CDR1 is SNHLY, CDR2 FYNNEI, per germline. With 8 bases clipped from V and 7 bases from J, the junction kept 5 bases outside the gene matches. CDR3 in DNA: TGTGCCAGCCGGGACAGGGGTGGGGAGCAGTACTTC. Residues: CASRDRGGEQYF. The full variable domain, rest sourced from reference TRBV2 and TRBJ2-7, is EPEVTQTPSHQVTQMGQEVILRCVPISNHLYFYWYRQILGQKVEFLVSFYNNEISEKSEIFDDQFSVERPDGSNFTLKIRSTKLEDSAMYFCASRDRGGEQYFGPGTRLTVT.

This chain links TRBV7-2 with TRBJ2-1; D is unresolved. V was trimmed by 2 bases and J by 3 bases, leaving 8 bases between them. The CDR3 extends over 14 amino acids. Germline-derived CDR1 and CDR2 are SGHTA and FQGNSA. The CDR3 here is CASSLQILYNEQFF. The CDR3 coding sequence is TGTGCCAGCAGCTTACAGATACTCTACAATGAGCAGTTCTTC.

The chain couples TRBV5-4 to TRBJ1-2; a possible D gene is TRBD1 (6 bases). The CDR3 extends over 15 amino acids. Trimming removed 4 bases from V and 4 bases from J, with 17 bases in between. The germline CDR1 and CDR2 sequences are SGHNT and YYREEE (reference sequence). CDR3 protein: CASSTGGADSYGYTF. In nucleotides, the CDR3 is TGTGCCAGCAGCACCGGGGGGGCGGATAGCTATGGCTACACCTTC. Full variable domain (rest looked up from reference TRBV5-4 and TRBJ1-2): ETGVTQSPTHLIKTRGQQVTLRCSSQSGHNTVSWYQQALGQGPQFIFQYYREEENGRGNFPPRFSGLQFPNYSSELNVNALELDDSALYLCASSTGGADSYGYTFGSGTRLTVV.

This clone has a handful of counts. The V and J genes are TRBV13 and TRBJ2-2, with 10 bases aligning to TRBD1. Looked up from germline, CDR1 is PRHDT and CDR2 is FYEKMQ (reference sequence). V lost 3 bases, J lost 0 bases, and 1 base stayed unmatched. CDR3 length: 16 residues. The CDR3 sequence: CASSLGTGANTGELFF. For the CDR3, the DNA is TGTGCCAGCAGCTTGGGGACAGGGGCGAACACCGGGGAGCTGTTTTTT.

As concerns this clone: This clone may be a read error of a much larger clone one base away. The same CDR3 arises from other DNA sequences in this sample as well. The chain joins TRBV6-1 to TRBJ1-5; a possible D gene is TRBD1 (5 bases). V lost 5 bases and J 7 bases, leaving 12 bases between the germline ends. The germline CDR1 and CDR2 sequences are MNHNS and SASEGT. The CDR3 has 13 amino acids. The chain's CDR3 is CASSRDEYQPQHF. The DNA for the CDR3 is TGTGCCAGCAGTCGGGACGAGTACCAGCCCCAGCATTTT.

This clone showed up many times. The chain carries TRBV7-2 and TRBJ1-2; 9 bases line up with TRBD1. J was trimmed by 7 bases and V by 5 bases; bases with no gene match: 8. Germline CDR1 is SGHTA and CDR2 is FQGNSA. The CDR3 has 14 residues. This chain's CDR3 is CASSRIGTGPGYTF. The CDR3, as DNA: TGTGCCAGCAGCAGAATCGGGACAGGGCCTGGCTACACCTTC.

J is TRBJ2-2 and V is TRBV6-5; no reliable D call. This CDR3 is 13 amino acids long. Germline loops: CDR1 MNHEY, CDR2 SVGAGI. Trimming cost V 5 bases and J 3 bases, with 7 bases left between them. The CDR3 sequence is CASSADDTGELFF. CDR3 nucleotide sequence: TGTGCCAGCAGTGCGGACGACACCGGGGAGCTGTTTTTT.

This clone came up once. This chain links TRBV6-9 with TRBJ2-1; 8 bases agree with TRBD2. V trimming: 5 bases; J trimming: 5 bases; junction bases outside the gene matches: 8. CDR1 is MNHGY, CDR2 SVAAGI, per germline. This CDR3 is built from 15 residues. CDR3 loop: CASSHRTSPHNEQFF. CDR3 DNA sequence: TGTGCCAGCAGTCACAGGACTAGCCCCCACAATGAGCAGTTCTTC.